The entry below gives a single TCR beta chain sequence along with its context. There is no known antigen for this receptor. The record has no base qualities; no much larger clone is one base away. Donors were healthy HIV-negative adults with no recently reported acute infections or vaccinations. Only Caucasian adults living in Nashville, Tennessee, USA were represented among the donors. CD8 memory samples were composed of magnetically selected CD45RO+ cells combined with CCR7-negative CD45RA+ effector memory (TemRA) cells. Blood was obtained by leukapheresis, after which PBMCs were separated by Ficoll-Histopaque density gradient centrifugation and cryopreserved in liquid nitrogen vapor phase. Analytical flow cytometry was used to check the purity and quantity of each magnetically sorted T cell population. Genomic DNA was isolated from each sorted fraction and quantified by UV absorbance on a Nanodrop 2000c.

This specimen comes from a study of shared clonotypes between healthy human individuals (dated by TCRdb to 2018 to 2020). General notes on the study: The cohort comprised two women and three men aged 18 to 49 years. For each donor, CD4 naive and CD4 memory were each given three plates, CD8 naive was given two plates, and CD8 memory was given one plate. Blood TCR repertoires of four to six healthy adults were deeply sequenced to estimate repertoire size and the extent of clonotype sharing between individuals. Libraries were prepared and TCR repertoires were sequenced by different laboratories using diverse techniques, in order to increase sequencing depth and limit assay-specific biases. Leukapheresis yielded between about 0.85 and 10 billion PBMCs per donor.

Using the deep immunoSEQ assay, multiplex PCR amplified TCR CDR3 regions from genomic DNA. Extracted genomic DNA from each cell subset was spread evenly across all wells of several immunoSEQ 96-well plates, with each plate serving as a replicate. Each replicate PCR for sorted subsets received 150 to 250 ng genomic DNA, equal to roughly 29,000 T cell genomes. The purified libraries were quantified using a Qubit 3.0 fluorometer, sized with a Bioanalyzer 2100, and then quantified again using the KAPA Library Quantification kit. Every immunoSEQ 96-well plate was sequenced on a separate single-read 150-cycle Illumina NextSeq 550 flow cell. The authors' analysis ran thus. Because only junctional sequences without quality scores were contained in the immunoSEQ output, filtering matching that applied to full-length reads could not be performed. To assign V/J genes and CDR3, sequences were annotated using PyIR, a Python wrapper for IgBLAST v1.9, with IMGT germline references. Reads were removed for weak V/J assignments (E-value above 1e-6), missing CDR3, stop codons, out-of-frame junctions, or ambiguous translated residues. V3J clonotypes were defined as sequences sharing an identical inferred V gene, J gene, and CDR3 amino acid sequence. Percentage overlap between repertoires was computed as shared unique clonotypes divided by the size of the smaller repertoire. RTK rarefaction, the Chao1 estimator, and Recon v2.1 estimates of unobserved clonotypes were used to assess repertoire richness. For all TCRbeta clonotypes obtained by the gDNA method from several donors, generation probabilities were computed with OLGA. This immuneACCESS table, as held by TCRdb, lists in-frame sequences with V and J called but not all clones. Of the missing ones, under half trace to an unresolved V gene in checked studies; the others have no known cause. That table is the source of V, J and clone size, and D and trimming were worked out from the DNA. The sample profile shows some 700,000 clones; roughly 87% of them were found once. The ten largest clones represent 34% of the sample.

Broader findings and caveats from the paper: Even with the large sequencing depth, rarefaction of the sorted-subset datasets indicated that sequencing was incomplete. The small number of donors limited the genetic and exposure-history diversity represented. Clonotypes shared by all four sorted-subset donors showed higher generation probabilities than non-shared clonotypes. Naive subsets generally had larger estimated clonotype richness than memory subsets. Sampling was limited to blood, and TCR repertoires in tissue likely differ from TCR repertoires in blood. Pairwise subsampling led to the expectation that sequencing depth would affect the degree of clonotype sharing among donors. Across a few donors, approximately 5% of naive CD4, roughly 3.5% of naive CD8, approximately 2.5% of memory CD4, and roughly 0.4% of memory CD8 clonotypes were shared.

The germline V gene supplies CDR1 MDHEN and CDR2 SYDVKM. Trimming costs V 7 bases and J 0 bases, and their ends lie 19 bases apart. Reading from cysteine to phenylalanine, the CDR3 counts 16 amino acids. The CDR3 DNA has 48 bases and is translated from base 1. The receptor comes from a man aged 18 to 29 in good health. Some clones in this sample may be carry-over from other donors' samples. The chain is assembled from TRBV28 and TRBJ2-7; TRBD2 is a possible D gene, resting on 6 matching bases. The specimen was memory CD8+ T cells from PBMCs. The label giving this sample's cell subset or site can be read as: CD45RO+ cells pooled with CCR7-negative TemRA cells. Read as DNA, the sequence is TGTGCCAGCACCCAGATCCTCCGGGGGAGCTCCTACGAGCAGTACTTC. It specifies CASTQILRGSSYEQYF. The full variable domain, with segments outside the CDR3 supplied by the reference TRBV28 and TRBJ2-7 proteins, appears as DVKVTQSSRYLVKRTGEKVFLECVQDMDHENMFWYRQDPGLGLRLIYFSYDVKMKEKGDIPEGYSVSREKKERFSLILESASTNQTSMYLCASTQILRGSSYEQYFGPGTRLTVT.